The source of this T cell receptor (beta chain) is a study of CD8+ T cells in alopecia areata. Study-wide context: Tofacitinib ran 6 to 18 months, followed by 6 months off drug.

In the case of this clone: Its antigen remains unidentified.

cDNA serving as the sequencing template came from extracted, reverse transcribed RNA. Repertoires were generated with immunoSEQ multiplex PCR, while TCRdb's copy carries only in-frame clones and drops some. The sample contains about 150,000 clones, under 60% of which appear only once. Study-level findings and limits: It was lesional scalp, especially alopecia totalis/universalis, that showed higher clonality than normal scalp.

The V end lost 4 bases, the J end lost 4 bases, and 19 bases lay between the germline ends. Germline CDR1 MNHNS, CDR2 SASEGT. This CDR3 is built from 17 residues. Starting from PBMCs, sorting isolated CD4+ and CD8+ T cells. J is TRBJ2-2 and V is TRBV6-1, with D perhaps TRBD1 or TRBD2 (6 bases each). The input for sequencing was CD4+ T cells sorted from blood, taken at week 0. This TCR derives from a human donor with alopecia areata. The CDR3 region is CASSGGALVRSTGELFF. DNA of the CDR3: TGTGCCAGCAGTGGGGGGGCCTTGGTGCGCAGCACCGGGGAGCTGTTTTTT.